These T cell receptor beta chains were read from a single sample in a study of cytomegalovirus exposure and HLA in healthy donors. TCRdb's table, derived via immunoSEQ multiplex PCR, lists solely in-frame clones and lacks some. The profile shows roughly 150,000 clones, roughly 80% of them singletons. The sample comprised PBMCs. Source of these receptors: a female donor in good health and CMV-seronegative. CDR3s leave out the opening cysteine and the closing phenylalanine or tryptophan. The order of the fields is V gene, J gene, CDR3 length, CDR3 protein.

>TRBV2|TRBJ2-5|11
ASELAGQETQY
>TRBV4-1|TRBJ2-2|13
ASSLQGRGTGELF
>TRBV27|TRBJ2-3|10
ASRSTSVTQY
>TRBV7-2|TRBJ1-2|11
ASSPWTVGGYT
>TRBV6-4|TRBJ2-1|13
ASSDGAGGNNEQF
>TRBV2|TRBJ2-5|13
ASSVMTGHGETQY
>TRBV28|TRBJ1-1|10
ASLNYTAEAF
>TRBV28|TRBJ2-2|11
ASSLRETGELF
>TRBV27|TRBJ2-1|11
ASHRVGYNEQF
>TRBV28|TRBJ2-7|12
ASSFGTESNEQY
>TRBV19|TRBJ1-1|11
ASSPDIATEAF
>TRBV6-5|TRBJ2-7|13
ASSYGGMSDYEQY
>TRBV4-1|TRBJ2-7|13
ASSRERQGSYEQY
>TRBV5-1|TRBJ1-1|12
ATNRDRGSSEAF
>TRBV28|TRBJ2-2|13
ASSLAGVNSGELF
>TRBV14|TRBJ1-1|12
ASSQWGLNTEAF
>TRBV6-5|TRBJ2-7|12
ASRPRAAAYEQY
>TRBV27|TRBJ2-1|12
ASSLAGSYNEQF
>TRBV28|TRBJ2-7|12
ASIPGQSSYEQY
>TRBV5-4|TRBJ2-5|13
ASRSGLAGEETQY
>TRBV28|TRBJ1-5|13
ASSLWGQGGQPQH
>TRBV13|TRBJ2-7|12
ASSPPRGSYEQY
>TRBV19|TRBJ2-2|13
ASSKRERWTGELF
>TRBV5-6|TRBJ2-7|12
ASSPGGSSYEQY
>TRBV2|TRBJ2-7|14
ASSEGRSDYSYEQY
>TRBV6-5|TRBJ2-5|12
ASSYGGYEETQY
>TRBV6-6|TRBJ1-4|12
ASSYAQGLEKLF
>TRBV7-2|TRBJ2-5|10
ASSLAQETQY
>TRBV28|TRBJ1-1|13
ASSPSHGANTEAF
>TRBV19|TRBJ2-5|11
ASSIWGGETQY
>TRBV2|TRBJ2-7|11
ASRDRVLDEQY
>TRBV28|TRBJ1-4|12
ASSLETDNEKLF
>TRBV4-1|TRBJ2-1|13
ASSQVSGEYNEQF
>TRBV12-5|TRBJ2-5|12
ASGGRDLEETQY
>TRBV4-1|TRBJ2-7|13
ASSPRTGPSREQY
>TRBV6-5|TRBJ2-7|13
ASSLPRDGGVEQY
>TRBV27|TRBJ2-5|11
ASSFSGQETQY
>TRBV30|TRBJ2-3|16
AWSALPFGGGPADTQY
>TRBV5-1|TRBJ2-5|12
ASSLGLAGETQY
>TRBV18|TRBJ1-2|12
ASSPGQGSYGYT
>TRBV9|TRBJ2-5|12
ASSAGTFQETQY
>TRBV5-1|TRBJ1-1|12
ASSLAGQPTEAF
>TRBV5-1|TRBJ2-2|11
ASSLQGAGELF
>TRBV5-1|TRBJ2-5|9
ASSAGETQY
>TRBV2|TRBJ2-7|11
ASFILQGYEQY
>TRBV7-3|TRBJ2-1|15
ASSLQGLAGGNNEQF
>TRBV6-1|TRBJ1-1|10
ASRAGTLEAF
>TRBV4-1|TRBJ2-1|12
ASSPRTGDNEQF
>TRBV9|TRBJ1-4|13
ASSPPGHLNEKLF
>TRBV30|TRBJ2-7|11
AWSTGSGYEQY
>TRBV5-1|TRBJ1-5|12
ASRYPSSNQPQH
>TRBV6-1|TRBJ2-7|13
ASSVRTSGSYEQY
>TRBV9|TRBJ1-3|13
ASSAGQSSGNTIY
>TRBV5-1|TRBJ2-7|13
ASSLGVAGVYEQY
>TRBV6-1|TRBJ2-7|12
ASSGGDSSHEQY
>TRBV2|TRBJ2-1|11
ASSAGSESEQF
>TRBV6-5|TRBJ1-5|11
ASSRGRGQPQH
>TRBV5-1|TRBJ2-3|13
ASSLTGTTTDTQY
>TRBV27|TRBJ2-2|14
ASSPLAGVDTGELF
>TRBV7-9|TRBJ2-5|14
ASSFRGLGMRETQY